What follows are 24 T cell receptor beta chains derived from one specimen sequenced in a study of blood T cell repertoires in COVID-19. The data were produced by immunoSEQ multiplex PCR, yet TCRdb's version contains in-frame clones alone and is incomplete. The table lists approximately 170,000 clones, more than 70% of them singletons. Source material: PBMCs or T cells enriched from blood (not recorded which). The receptors here all came from a woman between 50 and 59 years old in a cohort exposed to, infected with or recovered from COVID-19 (not recorded which).

The chain is built from TRBV7-3 and TRBJ2-2; 7 nucleotides agree with TRBD2. Germline V CDR1 and CDR2: SGHTA, FQGTGA. Losses at the gene ends were 2 bases for V and 6 bases for J; bases not matched to a gene: 9. This CDR3 comprises 16 residues. CDR3 protein: CASSLGTAGYAGELFF. DNA for the CDR3: TGTGCCAGCAGCTTAGGCACAGCGGGATACGCCGGGGAGCTGTTTTTT.

CDR3 bases: TGTGCCACCAGTCAACACGGACAGGGGTATGAAGCTTTCTTT. It specifies CATSQHGQGYEAFF. The genes are TRBV24-1 and TRBJ1-1; TRBD1 aligns across 9 bases. Germline lookup yields CDR1 KGHDR and CDR2 SFDVKD. There are 14 residues in the CDR3. The J segment lost 7 bases and the V segment lost 6 bases, leaving 8 bases of the junction unmatched.

In the case of this clone: Relative to the germline gene, one junction end is altered; a read error may explain this. The chain recombines TRBV24-1 with TRBJ2-1, with 12 bases that match TRBD1. Germline CDR1 reads KGHDR; CDR2 reads SFDVKD. CDR3 length: 16 amino acids. DNA of the CDR3: TGTGCCACCAGTAAAGGGGACAGGGGGCGCTACGATGAGCAGTTCTTC. Protein sequence: CATSKGDRGRYDEQFF.

The chain links TRBV15 to TRBJ2-3, with D maybe TRBD1 (5 bases). Germline CDR1 reads LNHNV; CDR2 reads YYDKDF (reference sequence). This CDR3 is 14 amino acids long. V lost 8 bases and J lost 3, with 15 bases in between. CDR3 sequence: CATRPLRQTDTQYF. In nucleotides, the CDR3 is TGTGCCACCCGACCCCTGAGACAGACAGATACGCAGTATTTT.

This rearrangement joins TRBV7-9 to TRBJ1-2; D uncertain. The V gene's germline CDR1 is SEHNR and CDR2 FQNEAQ (reference sequence). The CDR3 spans 14 residues. V lost 5 bases, J lost 1 base, and 11 bases lay in between. The CDR3 sequence: CASSQSSINYGYTF. Written as DNA, the CDR3 is TGTGCCAGCAGCCAGTCCTCGATTAACTATGGCTACACCTTC.

This chain joins TRBV4-1 and TRBJ1-1; D might be TRBD1 (6 bases). The CDR3 runs 14 residues. V was trimmed by 2 bases and J by 1 base, leaving 8 bases between them. Germline V CDR1 and CDR2: MGHRA, YSYEKL. CDR3 in amino acids: CASSQIQGNTEAFF. CDR3 nucleotides: TGCGCCAGCAGCCAAATACAGGGGAACACTGAAGCTTTCTTT.

The chain links TRBV13 to TRBJ1-6, with 7 nucleotides matching TRBD1. CDR3 length: 16 amino acids. V lost 5 bases and J lost 7; bases outside the gene matches: 11. CDR1 PRHDT and CDR2 FYEKMQ come from the germline V gene (reference sequence). CDR3 DNA sequence: TGTGCCAGCAGCAATTTGCTGGGACAGAAAAATTCACCCCTCCACTTT. This gives the protein CASSNLLGQKNSPLHF.

The chain recombines TRBV7-9 with TRBJ2-3; D might be TRBD2 (6 bases). Between the trimmed V and J ends, which lost 0 bases and 2 bases, there was a span of 12 bases. The CDR3 contains 16 residues. Per the germline V gene, CDR1 is SEHNR and CDR2 is FQNEAQ (reference sequence). Here the CDR3 reads CASSLASGDSTDTQYF. CDR3 in DNA: TGTGCCAGCAGCTTAGCATCGGGGGACTCCACAGATACGCAGTATTTT.

This clone came up a few times. For the CDR3, the DNA is TGTGCCAGCAGCCACCCAGGGGTTACCAATCAGCCCCAGCATTTT. Its translation: CASSHPGVTNQPQHF. The genes are TRBV3-1 (or the pseudogene TRBV3-2) and TRBJ1-5; a possible D gene is TRBD1 (6 bases). The V end lost 3 bases, the J end lost 3 bases, and 12 bases lay between the germline ends. The CDR3 is 15 residues long. Germline-derived CDR1 and CDR2 are LGHDT and YNNKEL (reference sequence).

The CDR3 DNA sequence: TGTGCCACCAGCCCACGAACGGTTTCCAGGGCCAACGTCCTGACTTTC. As protein: CATSPRTVSRANVLTF. V is TRBV15 and J is TRBJ2-6; D is unresolved. Germline CDR1 and CDR2: LNHNV and YYDKDF (reference sequence). The CDR3 totals 16 residues. V lost 5 bases and J lost 5, with 16 bases in between.

The CDR3 spells CAIGGVNEKLFF. CDR3 sequence (DNA): TGTGCGATCGGGGGGGTTAATGAAAAACTGTTTTTT. V gene TRBV30 combines with J gene TRBJ1-4; TRBD1 might be the D (5 bases). The germline gives CDR1 GTSNPN, CDR2 SVGIG (reference sequence). CDR3 length equals 12 residues.

This sequence joins TRBV7-9 and TRBJ1-3; 8 bases match TRBD1. With V trimmed by 2 bases and J by 6 bases, 9 bases remained unmatched. Germline V gene lookup returns CDR1 SEHNR and CDR2 FQNEAQ (reference sequence). The length of the CDR3 is 16 residues. The CDR3 reads CASSLRSGQGQNTIYF. In nucleotides, the CDR3 is TGTGCCAGCAGCTTAAGGAGTGGACAGGGACAAAACACCATATATTTT.

This clone was detected only a few times. The chain joins TRBV4-2 to TRBJ2-5; 8 bases line up with TRBD1. The CDR3 loop spans 15 amino acids. From germline, CDR1 is LGHNA and CDR2 YNFKEQ. The ends lost 2 bases at V and 4 bases at J; junction bases unmatched: 6. Here the CDR3 DNA reads TGTGCCAGCAGCCAACCCGACAGGGGAGGAGAGACCCAGTACTTC. It encodes CASSQPDRGGETQYF.

The chain recombines TRBV6-5 with TRBJ2-3; possible D gene TRBD2, 6 bases. The germline CDR1 and CDR2 sequences are MNHEY and SVGAGI. The CDR3 sequence is 16 residues long. With 0 bases removed from V and 0 bases from J, the gap between germline ends came to 10 bases. As DNA, the CDR3 is TGTGCCAGCAGTTACTCGGTGCGGGGAAGCACAGATACGCAGTATTTT. The encoded protein is CASSYSVRGSTDTQYF.

This clone has more than one count but fewer than ten. V is TRBV29-1 and J is TRBJ1-5; 7 bases line up with TRBD1. Germline loops: CDR1 SQVTM, CDR2 ANQGSEA. Losses at the gene ends were 5 bases for V and 3 bases for J; bases not matched to a gene: 4. The CDR3 totals 13 residues. CDR3 sequence (DNA): TGCAGCGTTCTACAGGGGCTCAATCAGCCCCAGCATTTT. It translates to CSVLQGLNQPQHF.

The chain combines TRBV6-5 with TRBJ1-4; D gene ambiguous. The CDR3 covers 13 residues. From germline, CDR1 is MNHEY and CDR2 SVGAGI. V was pared by 5 bases and J by 7 bases, with 11 bases between. DNA for the CDR3: TGTGCCAGCAGTCCCACACGATCTGAAAAACTGTTTTTT. Protein product: CASSPTRSEKLFF.

The gene calls are TRBV5-1 and TRBJ2-3; D may be TRBD1 (6 bases). Germline V lookup: CDR1 SGHRS, CDR2 YFSETQ. Trimming removed 4 bases at V and 0 bases at J, with 15 bases between. There are 16 residues in the CDR3. CDR3 bases: TGCGCCAGCAGCCCATGGACAGCCGTTAGCACAGATACGCAGTATTTT. Protein: CASSPWTAVSTDTQYF.

This clone was picked up one time. V and J are TRBV19 and TRBJ2-5; D is perhaps TRBD1 (5 bases). The CDR3 is 14 amino acids. Germline V gene lookup returns CDR1 LNHDA and CDR2 SQIVND (reference sequence). V lost 0 bases to trimming and J lost 6 bases, with 11 bases between them. The CDR3, as DNA: TGTGCCAGTAGTATAGATAAGGGGCCGAAGACCCAGTACTTC. Protein sequence: CASSIDKGPKTQYF.

The chain recombines TRBV30 with TRBJ2-3, with D perhaps matching TRBD2 (5 bases). The length of the CDR3 is 14 residues. V was trimmed by 2 bases and J by 6 bases, leaving 15 bases between them. The germline gives CDR1 GTSNPN, CDR2 SVGIG (reference sequence). CDR3 sequence: CAWSPLGLGDTQYF. CDR3 coding DNA: TGTGCCTGGAGTCCGCTAGGACTTGGGGATACGCAGTATTTT.

This chain uses TRBV6-1 with TRBJ1-2; D perhaps matches TRBD1 (6 bases). V lost 2 bases and J 2 bases, leaving 12 bases between the germline ends. The germline V gene encodes CDR1 MNHNS and CDR2 SASEGT. This CDR3 has 15 amino acids. Here the CDR3 reads CASSEFWDTNYGYTF. The CDR3 nucleotides read TGTGCCAGCAGTGAATTTTGGGACACAAACTATGGCTACACCTTC.

The CDR3 DNA sequence: TGTGCCAGCTCACCGCCAAGACTAGCGGGAAAGACAGATACGCAGTATTTT. It codes for CASSPPRLAGKTDTQYF. This chain uses TRBV18 with TRBJ2-3, with 11 bases lining up with TRBD2. J lost 3 bases, V lost 3 bases, and 8 bases had no gene match. Germline V lookup: CDR1 KGHSH, CDR2 LQKENI. The CDR3 totals 17 residues.

The J gene is TRBJ1-6, the V gene TRBV19; 9 bases agree with TRBD1. J gave up 7 bases and V 6 bases, and 4 bases lay outside the gene matches. CDR3 length: 14 amino acids. CDR1 LNHDA and CDR2 SQIVND come from the germline V gene (reference sequence). In nucleotides, the CDR3 is TGTGCCAGTAGGACGGACAGGGGAAATTCACCCCTCCACTTT. Residues: CASRTDRGNSPLHF.

The J gene is TRBJ2-5, the V gene TRBV5-1, with D perhaps TRBD1 (5 bases). Germline V gene sequence: CDR1 SGHRS, CDR2 YFSETQ. Trimming took 6 bases from V and 3 from J, leaving 9 bases between them. The CDR3 is 12 residues long. CDR3 coding DNA: TGCGCCAGCAATAGGGGAAAAGAGACCCAGTACTTC. Its translation is CASNRGKETQYF.

The J gene is TRBJ2-1, the V gene TRBV6-5, with TRBD2 identical over 8 bases. This CDR3 spans 14 amino acids. J gave up 7 bases and V 2 bases, and 4 bases lay outside the gene matches. Germline values: CDR1 MNHEY, CDR2 SVGAGI. In DNA form, the CDR3 reads TGTGCCAGCAGTTACAGCGGGAGCCGAAATGAGCAGTTCTTC. Translation gives CASSYSGSRNEQFF.